This T cell receptor beta chain stems from a study of blood T cell repertoires in COVID-19. Study at large: Some COVID-19 samples were acute and others convalescent; all came from the United States, Italy and Spain. Nucleic acid was either cDNA or gDNA, and it came from T cells, B-cell-depleted T cells, or PBMCs.

The CDR3 contains 15 residues. V was clipped by 0 bases and J by 4 bases; unmatched bases: 2. CDR1 is SGHDT, CDR2 YYEEEE, per germline. Original data processing: Nucleated cell number was recorded as an estimate derived from reference gene primer amplification. Sequenced by immunoSEQ multiplex PCR; TCRdb stores in-frame clones only, minus some. D and trimming come from the DNA, and the V and J calls and clone size come from that table. The repertoire holds fewer than 95,000 clones, approximately 84% seen once, with around 13% in the top ten. The chain is built from TRBV5-6 and TRBJ2-1, with 9 nucleotides matching TRBD2. This sequence was found in a human donor in a cohort sampled during active COVID-19. Specimen: peripheral blood. CDR3 nucleotide sequence: TGTGCCAGCAGCTTGGTTAGCGGGGGATACAATGAGCAGTTCTTC. Its translation is CASSLVSGGYNEQFF.